The 24 T cell receptor beta chains below all came from one sample that was sequenced in a study of shared clonotypes between healthy human individuals. The naive CD8 fraction comprised CD45RO-negative cells positively selected for CCR7 and excluded terminally differentiated effector memory CD45RA+ cells. Clones were read by immunoSEQ multiplex PCR, and TCRdb kept only the in-frame ones, dropping some. The data show about 2,100,000 clones, 93% seen once. The sample was naive CD8+ T cells from PBMCs. The receptors shown here come from a man aged 18 to 30 in good health. Some clones in this sample may be carry-over from other donors' samples.

The V gene is TRBV5-6, the J gene TRBJ2-7; D perhaps matches TRBD1 (5 bases). Germline V CDR1 and CDR2: SGHDT, YYEEEE. This CDR3 contains 14 residues. V lost 6 bases and J lost 5, with 18 bases in between. The CDR3 bases are TGTGCCAGCACCCCAGGCCCAGGGATCGACGAGCAGTACTTC. The encoded protein is CASTPGPGIDEQYF.

The chain couples TRBV13 to TRBJ2-7; a weak D match, TRBD2 (6 bases). Germline V gives CDR1 PRHDT, CDR2 FYEKMQ (reference sequence). The CDR3 consists of 15 residues. Trimming removed 4 bases at V and 1 base at J, with 14 bases between. CDR3: CASSYSGKGSYEQYF. The CDR3 nucleotides are TGTGCCAGCAGCTATAGCGGCAAAGGGTCCTACGAGCAGTACTTC.

The chain couples TRBV7-6 to TRBJ2-1; D perhaps matches TRBD2 (6 bases). Between the trimmed V and J ends, which lost 2 bases and 4 bases, there was a span of 15 bases. The CDR3 totals 16 residues. Germline CDR1 reads SGHVS; CDR2 reads FNYEAQ. The CDR3 protein is CASSLIAEGLYNEQFF. In DNA, the CDR3 is TGTGCCAGCAGCTTAATCGCGGAGGGCCTTTACAATGAGCAGTTCTTC.

The chain uses TRBV6-1 and TRBJ1-1; the match to TRBD1 covers 8 bases. Trimming took 8 bases from V and 10 from J; bases not matched to a gene: 9. Germline CDR1 is MNHNS and CDR2 is SASEGT. The CDR3 has 12 residues. CDR3 nucleotide sequence: TGTGCCAGCGGACAGACAGGGGCTCGAGCTTTCTTT. It yields the protein CASGQTGARAFF.

This clone was observed once. CDR3 in amino acids: CASGSGLGTDTQYF. For the CDR3, the DNA is TGTGCTAGTGGTTCAGGATTGGGGACAGATACGCAGTATTTT. This chain links TRBV12-5 with TRBJ2-3, with D unresolved. The CDR3 loop spans 14 amino acids. The germline CDR1 and CDR2 sequences are LGHNT and FRNRAP. V was clipped by 4 bases and J by 3 bases, with 11 bases between them.

This clone was counted once. V and J are TRBV28 and TRBJ1-2; TRBD1 agrees at 7 bases. The trim removed 2 bases at V and 5 bases at J, leaving 8 bases unmatched. Looked up from germline, CDR1 is MDHEN and CDR2 is SYDVKM. CDR3 size: 15 residues. The CDR3 DNA is TGTGCCAGCAGTTTAGGTACAGGGGTTAGGTATGGCTACACCTTC. Its translation: CASSLGTGVRYGYTF.

The genes are TRBV11-2 and TRBJ2-7; TRBD2 aligns across 11 bases. CDR1 SGHAT and CDR2 FQNNGV come from the germline V gene. V lost 0 bases to trimming and J lost 3 bases; unmatched junction nucleotides: 4. This CDR3 has 16 amino acids. CDR3 protein: CASSLDRTSGYYEQYF. CDR3 sequence (DNA): TGTGCCAGCAGCTTAGATCGGACTAGCGGGTACTACGAGCAGTACTTC.

The chain carries TRBV7-6 and TRBJ2-3; 9 bases line up with TRBD2. Per the germline V gene, CDR1 is SGHVS and CDR2 is FNYEAQ. Trimming took 3 bases from V and 4 from J; bases not matched to a gene: 8. The CDR3 consists of 16 residues. The CDR3 nucleotides are TGTGCCAGCAGCTTGGGAGCGGGAGGTATGGCAGATACGCAGTATTTT. Translated: CASSLGAGGMADTQYF. The variable domain in full, completed from reference TRBV7-6 and TRBJ2-3, reads GAGVSQSPRYKVTKRGQDVALRCDPISGHVSLYWYRQALGQGPEFLTYFNYEAQQDKSGLPNDRFSAERPEGSISTLTIQRTEQRDSAMYRCASSLGAGGMADTQYFGPGTRLTVL.

The rearrangement joins TRBV7-9 to TRBJ2-7, with TRBD1 matching 11 bases. Germline V lookup: CDR1 SEHNR, CDR2 FQNEAQ (reference sequence). The CDR3 totals 18 residues. J lost 0 bases, V lost 5 bases, and 12 bases had no gene match. Here the CDR3 DNA reads TGTGCCAGCAGCCCAGGACAGGGGGCCAGTTCTAACTCCTACGAGCAGTACTTC. Translating gives CASSPGQGASSNSYEQYF.

This rearrangement joins TRBV29-1 to TRBJ2-3; a weak D match, TRBD1 (5 bases). Trimming took off 7 bases at V and 2 bases at J, with 13 bases between the two ends. The germline CDR1 and CDR2 sequences are SQVTM and ANQGSEA. This CDR3 comprises 13 residues. The CDR3 nucleotides read TGCAGCGCCGCGACAGATTACACAGATACGCAGTATTTT. It translates to CSAATDYTDTQYF.

The chain recombines TRBV15 with TRBJ1-5; D possibly corresponds to TRBD1 (6 bases). The CDR3 is made up of 15 amino acids. Trimming stripped 0 bases from V and 6 bases from J, with 12 bases between. Per the germline V gene, CDR1 is LNHNV and CDR2 is YYDKDF (reference sequence). The CDR3 spells CATSRDEGVSQPQHF. The CDR3 DNA reads TGTGCCACCAGCAGAGATGAGGGGGTTAGTCAGCCCCAGCATTTT.

This clone was picked up one time. The chain joins TRBV5-4 to TRBJ2-7, with TRBD1 matching over 10 bases. Trimming at V came to 5 bases and at J to 5 bases, leaving 10 bases not matched to a gene. The CDR3 is 15 amino acids. Germline V CDR1 and CDR2: SGHNT, YYREEE (reference sequence). Here the CDR3 reads CASRGGGTGDHEQYF. The CDR3 DNA is TGTGCCAGCAGGGGGGGCGGGACAGGGGACCACGAGCAGTACTTC.

The chain combines TRBV5-6 with TRBJ2-7; TRBD1 agrees at 10 bases. The CDR3 has 14 residues. Trimming took 2 bases from V and 6 from J; bases not matched to a gene: 5. Germline V CDR1 and CDR2: SGHDT, YYEEEE. The CDR3 is CASSLGDRGFEQYF. Here the CDR3 DNA reads TGTGCCAGCAGCTTAGGGGACAGGGGATTCGAGCAGTACTTC.

The V and J genes are TRBV7-2 and TRBJ1-5, with TRBD1 as a possible D gene (5 bases). V gave up 7 bases and J gave up 3 bases, with 13 bases separating them. Per the germline V gene, CDR1 is SGHTA and CDR2 is FQGNSA. The CDR3 totals 14 residues. The CDR3 sequence: CASTWGTFNQPQHF. The DNA for the CDR3 is TGTGCCAGCACCTGGGGGACTTTCAATCAGCCCCAGCATTTT. The full variable domain, its missing parts supplied by reference TRBV7-2 and TRBJ1-5, is GAGVSQSPSNKVTEKGKDVELRCDPISGHTALYWYRQSLGQGLEFLIYFQGNSAPDKSGLPSDRFSAERTGGSVSTLTIQRTQQEDSAVYLCASTWGTFNQPQHFGDGTRLSIL.

The chain joins TRBV7-8 to TRBJ1-2; TRBD1 matches at 7 bases. The CDR3 runs 13 residues. V shed 4 bases, J shed 8 bases, and the junction held 7 bases outside the gene matches. CDR1 is SGHVS, CDR2 FQNEAQ, per germline. For the CDR3, the DNA is TGTGCCAGCAGCTACCCGGGACAGCAAGGCTACACCTTC. Its translation: CASSYPGQQGYTF.

V and J are TRBV5-4 and TRBJ2-7; a possible D gene is TRBD1 (6 bases). There are 13 residues in the CDR3. Germline lookup yields CDR1 SGHNT and CDR2 YYREEE (reference sequence). V was cut by 1 base and J by 5 bases, with 10 bases left in between. The CDR3 DNA is TGTGCCAGCAGCTTGACAGGGTTTCACGAGCAGTACTTC. Amino acid sequence: CASSLTGFHEQYF.

This clone was recorded a few times. The rearrangement joins TRBV13 to TRBJ1-1; the D gene is possibly TRBD1 (5 bases). V was shortened by 6 bases and J by 2 bases, with 16 bases between the two germline ends. Per the germline V gene, CDR1 is PRHDT and CDR2 is FYEKMQ (reference sequence). The CDR3 extends over 15 amino acids. The CDR3 DNA reads TGTGCCAGCAGAGGAACAAGGGACGGAAACACTGAAGCTTTCTTT. It encodes CASRGTRDGNTEAFF.

About this clone: Other DNA sequences in this sample translate to the same CDR3. The V and J genes are TRBV7-6 and TRBJ2-2, with no clear D. The CDR3 covers 12 residues. Germline CDR1 SGHVS, CDR2 FNYEAQ. Trimming removed 6 bases from V and 0 bases from J, with 2 bases in between. The CDR3 protein is CASSSNTGELFF. In DNA, the CDR3 is TGTGCCAGCAGTTCGAACACCGGGGAGCTGTTTTTT.

The rearrangement links TRBV9 to TRBJ2-2; D call uncertain. The V and J ends lost 0 bases and 2 bases respectively, with 8 bases between them. Germline CDR1 reads SGDLS; CDR2 reads YYNGEE. The CDR3 loop spans 15 amino acids. In nucleotides, the CDR3 is TGTGCCAGCAGCGTAGTAGGGTTCAACACCGGGGAGCTGTTTTTT. Translated: CASSVVGFNTGELFF.

J is TRBJ2-1 and V is TRBV7-9; 7 positions agree with TRBD2. The CDR3 runs to 15 residues. The V gene's germline CDR1 is SEHNR and CDR2 FQNEAQ (reference sequence). V dropped 4 bases and J dropped 6; count of bases not matched to a gene: 9. The CDR3: CASSSSGKLPNEQFF. Here the CDR3 DNA reads TGTGCCAGCAGCTCGAGCGGGAAACTACCCAATGAGCAGTTCTTC.

This clone has only one observation. The chain couples TRBV18 to TRBJ2-4; 8 nucleotides align to TRBD1. The CDR3 has 16 residues. With V trimmed by 1 base and J by 2 bases, 4 bases remained unmatched. Looked up from germline, CDR1 is KGHSH and CDR2 is LQKENI. CDR3 sequence (DNA): TGTGCCAGCTCACCACTTAGGACAGGGACCAAAAACATTCAGTACTTC. It yields the protein CASSPLRTGTKNIQYF. Filled out from reference TRBV18 and TRBJ2-4, the complete variable domain reads NAGVMQNPRHLVRRRGQEARLRCSPMKGHSHVYWYRQLPEEGLKFMVYLQKENIIDESGMPKERFSAEFPKEGPSILRIQQVVRGDSAAYFCASSPLRTGTKNIQYFGAGTRLSVL.

The chain recombines TRBV28 with TRBJ1-4, with 7 bases lining up with TRBD1. This CDR3 comprises 14 residues. J was trimmed by 4 bases and V by 5 bases; bases with no gene match: 4. CDR1 MDHEN and CDR2 SYDVKM come from the germline V gene. The CDR3 region is CASSTGVYNEKLFF. The CDR3 DNA reads as TGTGCCAGCAGTACAGGGGTTTATAATGAAAAACTGTTTTTT.

V usage is TRBV4-1 and J usage is TRBJ2-7, with 7 bases matching TRBD2. V lost 4 bases, J lost 4 bases, and 10 bases stayed unmatched. CDR1 and CDR2 (germline): MGHRA, YSYEKL. The CDR3 has 15 residues. CDR3 sequence reads: CASSPTPGLQYEQYF. CDR3 DNA: TGCGCCAGCAGCCCGACCCCGGGACTACAATACGAGCAGTACTTC.

J is TRBJ2-1 and V is TRBV7-8; TRBD2 matches 7 bases. The CDR3 length is 14 residues. Germline V gene sequence: CDR1 SGHVS, CDR2 FQNEAQ. The ends lost 3 bases at V and 5 bases at J; junction bases unmatched: 4. The CDR3 spells CASSLGLINNEQFF. CDR3 nucleotide sequence: TGTGCCAGCAGCTTGGGACTAATTAACAATGAGCAGTTCTTC.